This T cell receptor (beta chain) was observed in a study of beta chain features in type 1 diabetes. The authors sorted CD4+ naive, central memory, regulatory and stem cell-like memory cells via CD45RO/CCR7/CD25/CD127/CD95/CD27. TCRB transcripts that were expressed got sequenced, as all of the isolated RNA had been reverse transcribed. The method was immunoSEQ multiplex PCR; TCRdb's version includes in-frame clones alone and lacks a portion of them. In the table there are 150,000 to 200,000 clones, around 8.4% of which are singletons. In this sample, this clone turned up a few times. No antigen is known for it. Study outcomes and limitations: Shortening that was moderate but significant affected the TCRB CDR3s of Type 1 diabetes patients in all four CD4+ subsets. No resolution was reached here on whether HLA type influences TCRB rearrangement.

The V gene's germline CDR1 is SGHTA and CDR2 FQGNSA. The CDR3 length is 15 residues. Trimming removed 5 bases from V and 7 bases from J, with 20 bases in between. The TCR originated in a woman under 30 with type 1 diabetes. The V call is TRBV7-2, the J call TRBJ2-5; D is possibly TRBD2 (6 bases). Sequenced sample: central memory CD4+ T cells from blood. CDR3 nucleotide sequence: TGTGCCAGCAGCCCGCGTCTTGGGAGGATTTCGACCCAGTACTTC. Its translation is CASSPRLGRISTQYF.